Presented here are 15 T cell receptor beta chains from one specimen sequenced in a study of T cell responses to AZD1222 COVID-19 vaccine. Generated by immunoSEQ multiplex PCR, the TCRdb table keeps only in-frame clones and is missing some. The data show roughly 150,000 clones, 85% to 95% seen once. Sample: peripheral blood, taken on day 0 of AZD1222 vaccination. The receptors shown here come from an adult in good health.

The V and J genes are TRBV5-1 and TRBJ1-1, with D perhaps TRBD1 (6 bases). Germline V CDR1 and CDR2: SGHRS, YFSETQ. This CDR3 spans 15 amino acids. Between the trimmed V and J ends, which lost 4 bases and 2 bases, there was a span of 15 bases. For the CDR3, the DNA is TGCGCCAGCAGCGGGTGGGCAGGGGCAAACACTGAAGCTTTCTTT. Its protein product is CASSGWAGANTEAFF.

V gene TRBV6-7 combines with J gene TRBJ1-1; D call uncertain. TRBV6-7 is an ORF; its function is uncertain. CDR3 length equals 17 residues. Trimming removed 7 bases at V and 3 bases at J, with 24 bases between. The CDR3 is CASNFRPPPSQDTEAFF. The CDR3 DNA follows: TGTGCCAGCAATTTTCGGCCCCCACCGTCTCAAGACACTGAAGCTTTCTTT.

The CDR3 DNA is TGCAGTCAACGGGGGGAATCCAAAAACATTCAGTACTTC. It encodes CSQRGESKNIQYF. The chain carries TRBV29-1 and TRBJ2-4, with TRBD2 identical over 7 bases. This CDR3 has 13 residues. Per the germline V gene, CDR1 is SQVTM and CDR2 is ANQGSEA.

The chain is built from TRBV15 and TRBJ2-1; TRBD2 agrees at 9 bases. CDR1 is LNHNV, CDR2 YYDKDF, per germline (reference sequence). Trimming cost V 3 bases and J 8 bases; bases outside gene matches: 5. This CDR3 comprises 14 residues. The DNA for the CDR3 is TGTGCCACCAGCAGGGTAGCGGGAGACTATGAGCAGTTCTTC. Its translation: CATSRVAGDYEQFF.

The chain recombines TRBV4-3 with TRBJ1-2; TRBD1 is a possible D gene (5 bases). The V end lost 5 bases, the J end lost 3 bases, and 13 bases lay between the germline ends. The length of the CDR3 is 14 residues. CDR1 and CDR2 (germline): LGHNA, YSLEER. CDR3 residues: CASSEGPRDYGYTF. The DNA of the CDR3 is TGCGCCAGCAGCGAGGGACCGCGGGACTATGGCTACACCTTC.

This chain links TRBV18 with TRBJ1-3; 9 bases map to TRBD1. Looked up from germline, CDR1 is KGHSH and CDR2 is LQKENI. The CDR3 loop spans 14 amino acids. J gave up 4 bases and V 4 bases, and 2 bases lay outside the gene matches. The CDR3: CASSRDREGNTIYF. In DNA form, the CDR3 reads TGTGCCAGCTCACGGGACAGGGAAGGAAACACCATATATTTT.

In its sample, this clone was seen once. The V call is TRBV6-5, the J call TRBJ1-6, with D perhaps TRBD1 (5 bases). CDR3 length: 12 residues. Looked up from germline, CDR1 is MNHEY and CDR2 is SVGAGI. With 8 bases removed from V and 11 bases from J, the gap between germline ends came to 13 bases. This CDR3 reads CASGGGGTPLHF. CDR3 in DNA: TGTGCCAGCGGAGGTGGGGGGACACCCCTCCACTTT.

The chain joins TRBV27 to TRBJ2-6, with D perhaps matching TRBD1 or TRBD2 (5 bases each). The CDR3 has 17 amino acids. Germline CDR1 reads MNHEY; CDR2 reads SMNVEV (reference sequence). Trimming took 5 bases from V and 0 from J, leaving 14 bases between them. The CDR3 bases are TGTGCCAGCAGTCCGAGGGACGGCGTCTCTGGGGCCAACGTCCTGACTTTC. It specifies CASSPRDGVSGANVLTF. Full variable domain (missing parts from reference TRBV27 and TRBJ2-6): EAQVTQNPRYLITVTGKKLTVTCSQNMNHEYMSWYRQDPGLGLRQIYYSMNVEVTDKGDVPEGYKVSRKEKRNFPLILESPSPNQTSLYFCASSPRDGVSGANVLTFGAGSRLTVL.

The chain recombines TRBV12-5 with TRBJ2-5; 8 bases match TRBD2. The CDR3 length is 14 residues. V lost 7 bases and J lost 1; bases outside the gene matches: 5. Looked up from germline, CDR1 is LGHNT and CDR2 is FRNRAP. This chain's CDR3 is CASDSSGGQETQYF. CDR3 coding DNA: TGTGCTAGTGACTCAAGCGGGGGCCAAGAGACCCAGTACTTC.

This chain uses TRBV5-4 with TRBJ2-2; D is ambiguous. V lost 6 bases and J lost 1, with 7 bases in between. Germline V gene data show CDR1 as SGHNT and CDR2 as YYREEE (reference sequence). The CDR3 totals 13 residues. The CDR3 DNA reads as TGTGCCAGCAACTTCAGGAACACCGGGGAGCTGTTTTTT. Its translation is CASNFRNTGELFF.

The rearrangement uses TRBV2 and TRBJ1-1; TRBD1 is a possible D gene (5 bases). The CDR3 sequence is 13 residues long. Germline CDR1 reads SNHLY; CDR2 reads FYNNEI. V lost 8 bases and J 0 bases, leaving 10 bases between the germline ends. In DNA, the CDR3 is TGTGCCAGCCTCAGACAGCTGAACACTGAAGCTTTCTTT. Amino acid sequence: CASLRQLNTEAFF.

The rearrangement uses TRBV6-6 and TRBJ1-2; tentative D call: TRBD1 (6 bases). This CDR3 region has 14 residues. V was shortened by 8 bases and J by 5 bases, with 18 bases between the two germline ends. The V gene's germline CDR1 is MNHNY and CDR2 SVGAGI (reference sequence). CDR3 DNA: TGTGCCAGCCGGGCCACAACAGGGTCATATGGCTACACCTTC. It yields the protein CASRATTGSYGYTF.

V and J are TRBV7-9 and TRBJ2-2; 11 positions match TRBD2. The germline CDR1 and CDR2 sequences are SEHNR and FQNEAQ (reference sequence). The J segment lost 5 bases and the V segment lost 4 bases, leaving 15 bases of the junction unmatched. The CDR3 is 19 residues long. CDR3 DNA: TGTGCCAGCAGCTCCCAAAGGACTAGCGGGCTACCCAGAACCGGGGAGCTGTTTTTT. As protein: CASSSQRTSGLPRTGELFF.

The V call is TRBV7-3, the J call TRBJ2-1; D is perhaps TRBD1 or TRBD2 (5 bases each). V gave up 4 bases and J gave up 5 bases, with 18 bases separating them. The CDR3 loop spans 16 amino acids. The germline V gene has CDR1 SGHTA and CDR2 FQGTGA. The DNA of the CDR3 is TGTGCCAGCAGCTCCACCCTGAGGGGAGTGGACAATGAGCAGTTCTTC. This encodes CASSSTLRGVDNEQFF.

The gene calls are TRBV15 and TRBJ1-5, with a tentative D call TRBD1 (5 bases). V was clipped by 1 base and J by 2 bases, with 12 bases between them. CDR3 length: 16 amino acids. The germline V gene has CDR1 LNHNV and CDR2 YYDKDF (reference sequence). CDR3 in DNA: TGTGCCACCAGCAGAGCGGGGGGTAGGGGCAATCAGCCCCAGCATTTT. Amino acids: CATSRAGGRGNQPQHF.